The following is a TCR beta chain sequence with its context. This sample stems from a study of cytomegalovirus exposure and HLA in healthy donors. The donors were part of the validation cohort, which consisted of approximately 110 subjects and was separate from the first cohort of around 620 subjects. This table comes from immunoSEQ multiplex PCR, and its TCRdb copy is limited to in-frame clones, with some not included. The sample records roughly 150,000 clones, roughly nine tenths being singletons. This CDR3 is built from 15 residues. J lost 2 bases, V lost 0 bases, and 3 bases had no gene match. The germline CDR1 and CDR2 sequences are SGHAT and FQNNGV.

The sequence was collected from a woman under 30 in good health and CMV-seropositive. V gene TRBV11-2 combines with J gene TRBJ1-2; the match to TRBD1 covers 7 bases. The sample consisted of PBMCs. Here the CDR3 DNA reads TGTGCCAGCAGCTTAGAGCTGACAGGGAACTATGGCTACACCTTC. Encoded protein: CASSLELTGNYGYTF.